This passage covers 30 T cell receptor beta chains from one sample sequenced in a study of cytomegalovirus exposure and HLA in healthy donors. PCR involved 60 Vbeta and 13 Jbeta primers. The protocol was immunoSEQ multiplex PCR, while the TCRdb copy is restricted to in-frame clones and leaves out a portion. The table shows 150,000 to 200,000 clones, with 70% to 90% occurring only once. Sequenced sample: PBMCs. These receptors were obtained from a man aged 18 to 30 in good health and CMV-seropositive.

This CDR3 is CASSLEGGGEETQYF. In nucleotides, the CDR3 is TGCGCCAGCAGCTTGGAAGGAGGGGGCGAGGAGACCCAGTACTTC. The chain carries TRBV5-1 and TRBJ2-5; D is perhaps TRBD1 (7 bases). There are 15 residues in the CDR3. The germline V and J ends were trimmed by 0 bases and 5 bases, with 14 bases remaining between them. Germline values: CDR1 SGHRS, CDR2 YFSETQ.

This sequence joins TRBV7-9 and TRBJ2-5, with 11 bases aligning to TRBD2. The V gene end was trimmed by 5 bases and the J gene end by 7 bases; junction bases not matched to a gene: 6. Germline V gives CDR1 SEHNR, CDR2 FQNEAQ (reference sequence). The CDR3 spans 14 residues. The CDR3, as DNA: TGTGCCAGCAGCACCGGACTAGCGGGTGTGACCCAGTACTTC. Protein: CASSTGLAGVTQYF.

The rearrangement links TRBV6-4 to TRBJ1-5, with D unresolved. The germline CDR1 and CDR2 sequences are MRHNA and SNTAGT. V dropped 8 bases and J dropped 7 bases, with 15 bases sitting between them. This CDR3 spans 13 amino acids. CDR3 in DNA: TGTGCCAGCTCGGAGGGAGAATCCCAGCCCCAGCATTTT. Translating gives CASSEGESQPQHF.

The chain uses TRBV18 and TRBJ2-7; D uncertain. The CDR3 loop spans 11 amino acids. The V end was cut by 4 bases, the J end by 12 bases, with 13 bases between. CDR1 is KGHSH, CDR2 LQKENI, per germline. The CDR3 DNA follows: TGTGCCAGCTCACGGGCAGCCGAGTGGTACTTC. It yields the protein CASSRAAEWYF. Filled out from reference TRBV18 and TRBJ2-7, the complete variable domain reads NAGVMQNPRHLVRRRGQEARLRCSPMKGHSHVYWYRQLPEEGLKFMVYLQKENIIDESGMPKERFSAEFPKEGPSILRIQQVVRGDSAAYFCASSRAAEWYFGPGTRLTVT.

V is TRBV27 and J is TRBJ1-6; D gene ambiguous. The V and J ends lost 3 bases and 7 bases respectively, with 7 bases between them. Germline-derived CDR1 and CDR2 are MNHEY and SMNVEV (reference sequence). CDR3 length equals 13 residues. For the CDR3, the DNA is TGTGCCAGCAGTTTTCGCAGAAATTCACCCCTCCACTTT. Encoded protein: CASSFRRNSPLHF.

The J gene is TRBJ2-5, the V gene TRBV7-9; TRBD2 aligns across 11 bases. The J segment lost 3 bases and the V segment lost 1 base, leaving 10 bases of the junction unmatched. The CDR3 has 18 residues. The germline V gene has CDR1 SEHNR and CDR2 FQNEAQ (reference sequence). The CDR3 reads CASSLGLAGGYAKETQYF. CDR3 nucleotides: TGTGCCAGCAGCTTAGGGCTAGCGGGGGGCTATGCCAAAGAGACCCAGTACTTC.

The chain carries TRBV7-6 and TRBJ1-3; TRBD1 agrees at 9 bases. V lost 5 bases to trimming and J lost 4 bases; unmatched junction nucleotides: 12. Germline-derived CDR1 and CDR2 are SGHVS and FNYEAQ. The length of the CDR3 is 17 residues. As DNA, the CDR3 is TGTGCCAGCAGCCCAACCACTGGGACAGGGAAAGGAAACACCATATATTTT. Its protein product is CASSPTTGTGKGNTIYF.

The chain joins TRBV7-6 to TRBJ2-1; D is perhaps TRBD1 (8 bases). Germline V gene data show CDR1 as SGHVS and CDR2 as FNYEAQ. CDR3 size: 15 residues. Trimming shortened V by 7 bases and J by 3 bases, and 16 bases separated the two germline ends. The CDR3 nucleotides read TGTGCCAGCACCGATACAGGGGGGGACTACAATGAGCAGTTCTTC. Its translation is CASTDTGGDYNEQFF.

The rearrangement uses TRBV9 and TRBJ2-5; 14 positions match TRBD2. V trimming: 4 bases; J trimming: 5 bases; junction bases outside the gene matches: 7. The CDR3 is 16 residues long. From germline, CDR1 is SGDLS and CDR2 YYNGEE. CDR3: CASSPTSGGAMETQYF. The CDR3 coding sequence is TGTGCCAGCAGCCCGACTAGCGGGGGGGCTATGGAGACCCAGTACTTC.

The chain recombines TRBV7-9 with TRBJ1-1; 8 bases agree with TRBD1. This CDR3 is built from 15 residues. Trimming at V came to 1 base and at J to 5 bases, leaving 6 bases not matched to a gene. Germline assignment: CDR1 SEHNR and CDR2 FQNEAQ (reference sequence). The CDR3: CASSLGTGRGTEAFF. The CDR3 DNA sequence: TGTGCCAGCAGCTTAGGGACAGGGCGGGGTACTGAAGCTTTCTTT.

The CDR3 nucleotides read TGTGCCAGCGTCCAGGGCGCGAACACTGAAGCTTTCTTT. Protein: CASVQGANTEAFF. The rearrangement uses TRBV28 and TRBJ1-1; D is perhaps TRBD1 (5 bases). Germline CDR1 reads MDHEN; CDR2 reads SYDVKM. This CDR3 has 13 residues. Trimming stripped 8 bases from V and 1 base from J, with 11 bases between. The complete variable domain, with remaining parts taken from reference TRBV28 and TRBJ1-1, reads DVKVTQSSRYLVKRTGEKVFLECVQDMDHENMFWYRQDPGLGLRLIYFSYDVKMKEKGDIPEGYSVSREKKERFSLILESASTNQTSMYLCASVQGANTEAFFGQGTRLTVV.

The chain has TRBV11-2 and TRBJ1-6, with D maybe TRBD1 (5 bases). The germline gives CDR1 SGHAT, CDR2 FQNNGV. Trimming shortened V by 4 bases and J by 7 bases, and 17 bases separated the two germline ends. The CDR3 is 16 amino acids. CDR3 residues: CASSSLRAGLNSPLHF. The CDR3 DNA reads TGTGCCAGCAGCTCCCTCCGGGCAGGGTTGAATTCACCCCTCCACTTT.

This clone has just one count. The V gene is TRBV12-5, the J gene TRBJ1-2; no definite D call. Germline CDR1 reads LGHNT; CDR2 reads FRNRAP. The V and J ends lost 4 bases and 6 bases respectively, with 9 bases between them. The CDR3 is 12 amino acids. CDR3 amino acids: CASGYSQNGYTF. The CDR3, as DNA: TGTGCTAGTGGTTATTCCCAAAATGGCTACACCTTC.

This rearrangement joins TRBV13 to TRBJ1-2; maybe TRBD1 (6 bases). Trimming removed 1 base at V and 1 base at J, with 7 bases between. Per the germline V gene, CDR1 is PRHDT and CDR2 is FYEKMQ (reference sequence). CDR3 length equals 14 residues. Here the CDR3 reads CASSLEQGNYGYTF. In DNA, the CDR3 is TGTGCCAGCAGCTTAGAACAGGGTAACTATGGCTACACCTTC.

This chain joins TRBV28 and TRBJ2-3; 11 nucleotides match TRBD2. Germline V gene data show CDR1 as MDHEN and CDR2 as SYDVKM. The ends lost 2 bases at V and 5 bases at J; junction bases unmatched: 9. The CDR3 is 17 amino acids. CDR3 in amino acids: CASSLGLAGKGRDTQYF. The CDR3, as DNA: TGTGCCAGCAGTTTAGGACTAGCGGGTAAGGGGCGAGATACGCAGTATTTT. The variable domain in full, completed from reference TRBV28 and TRBJ2-3, reads DVKVTQSSRYLVKRTGEKVFLECVQDMDHENMFWYRQDPGLGLRLIYFSYDVKMKEKGDIPEGYSVSREKKERFSLILESASTNQTSMYLCASSLGLAGKGRDTQYFGPGTRLTVL.

The chain has TRBV4-2 and TRBJ2-7, with TRBD2 matching 12 bases. The V gene end was trimmed by 4 bases and the J gene end by 4 bases; junction bases not matched to a gene: 8. The CDR3 covers 16 residues. From germline, CDR1 is LGHNA and CDR2 YNFKEQ. Here the CDR3 reads CASSPASGGAVYEQYF. DNA for the CDR3: TGTGCCAGCAGCCCTGCTAGCGGGGGGGCCGTTTACGAGCAGTACTTC.

The CDR3 loop reads CASSSGGVVETQYF. The CDR3 nucleotides read TGTGCCAGCTCTAGCGGGGGGGTGGTGGAGACCCAGTACTTC. The chain joins TRBV6-1 to TRBJ2-5; TRBD2 matches 12 bases. This CDR3 comprises 14 residues. Trimming cost V 8 bases and J 5 bases; bases outside gene matches: 6. Per germline, CDR1 MNHNS and CDR2 SASEGT.

This clone was counted a single time. CDR3 sequence: CASSSRTYEQYF. In DNA, the CDR3 is TGTGCCAGCAGCTCGCGGACCTACGAGCAGTACTTC. The chain links TRBV7-2 to TRBJ2-7; no firm D call. V gave up 4 bases and J gave up 2 bases, with 6 bases separating them. This CDR3 has 12 residues. Germline V gene lookup returns CDR1 SGHTA and CDR2 FQGNSA.

The sample holds a few counts of this clone. The V gene is TRBV5-4, the J gene TRBJ2-5; 7 bases are shared with TRBD2. CDR3 length: 15 amino acids. Germline V lookup: CDR1 SGHNT, CDR2 YYREEE (reference sequence). J lost 0 bases, V lost 4 bases, and 6 bases had no gene match. CDR3 bases: TGTGCCAGCAGCCGGGACTACTCGTACCAAGAGACCCAGTACTTC. It codes for CASSRDYSYQETQYF.

Only one count was recorded for this clone. Sequence at one end of the junction differs from germline and may be a read error. The rearrangement links TRBV19 to TRBJ1-4, with 7 bases aligning to TRBD1. Germline CDR1 and CDR2: LNHDA and SQIVND (reference sequence). The CDR3 consists of 14 residues. The CDR3 nucleotides are TGTGCCAGTAGTATTAACCTAGGGGGCAAAAACTCACATTTT. Residues: CASSINLGGKNSHF.

The V call is TRBV23-1, the J call TRBJ2-5, with D tentatively TRBD2 (5 bases). TRBV23-1 belongs to the ORF category, with a function that is uncertain. The CDR3 loop spans 15 amino acids. Trimming shortened V by 0 bases and J by 0 bases, and 8 bases separated the two germline ends. CDR3 sequence: CASSQSGINQETQYF. The CDR3 nucleotides are TGCGCCAGCAGTCAATCCGGGATTAACCAAGAGACCCAGTACTTC.

This chain joins TRBV4-1 and TRBJ2-1; 9 nucleotides agree with TRBD2. CDR3 length equals 16 residues. The germline gives CDR1 MGHRA, CDR2 YSYEKL. The ends lost 0 bases at V and 9 bases at J; junction bases unmatched: 9. The CDR3 DNA sequence: TGCGCCAGCAGCCAAGAAAGGCTAGCGGGGTTGACTGAGCAGTTCTTC. As protein: CASSQERLAGLTEQFF.

V is TRBV9 and J is TRBJ1-3; 9 bases align to TRBD1. The CDR3 length is 13 residues. Unmatched junction bases numbered 3, after V lost 3 bases and J lost 8 bases. Germline V CDR1 and CDR2: SGDLS, YYNGEE. The CDR3 protein is CASSGGQGYTIYF. CDR3 sequence (DNA): TGTGCCAGCAGCGGAGGACAGGGGTACACCATATATTTT.

V is TRBV7-3 and J is TRBJ2-3, with D possibly TRBD2 on 6 matching bases. This CDR3 has 18 amino acids. The ends were cut back, 1 base at V and 2 bases at J, with 19 bases in the middle. CDR1 is SGHTA and CDR2 is FQGTGA in the germline V gene. The DNA of the CDR3 is TGTGCCAGCAGCTTAAGCCGGGACTCGCCCACCTACACAGATACGCAGTATTTT. Amino acid sequence: CASSLSRDSPTYTDTQYF.

V gene TRBV30 combines with J gene TRBJ2-7, with a tentative D call TRBD2 (6 bases). V gave up 0 bases and J gave up 6 bases, with 21 bases separating them. CDR1 and CDR2 (germline): GTSNPN, SVGIG (reference sequence). The CDR3 is 16 amino acids. CDR3 nucleotides: TGTGCCTGGAGTGTACGCGGGGCCCAAAAGGTCGGCGAGCAGTACTTC. It encodes CAWSVRGAQKVGEQYF.

V is TRBV2 and J is TRBJ2-7, with 8 bases lining up with TRBD1. The V gene end was trimmed by 6 bases and the J gene end by 3 bases; junction bases not matched to a gene: 10. CDR3 size: 15 residues. Germline CDR1 reads SNHLY; CDR2 reads FYNNEI. CDR3 sequence reads: CASRSWDRPFYEQYF. The CDR3 nucleotides are TGTGCCAGCAGGTCTTGGGACAGGCCTTTCTACGAGCAGTACTTC.

V and J are TRBV27 and TRBJ2-2; 7 nucleotides align to TRBD2. The CDR3 spans 14 residues. The J segment lost 7 bases and the V segment lost 2 bases, leaving 4 bases of the junction unmatched. The germline V gene has CDR1 MNHEY and CDR2 SMNVEV (reference sequence). The CDR3 nucleotides read TGTGCCAGCAGTTTAGGACTAGGTGGCGGGGAGCTGTTTTTT. This codes for CASSLGLGGGELFF.

V gene TRBV10-1 combines with J gene TRBJ1-1, with TRBD1 matching 8 bases. Unmatched junction bases numbered 14, after V lost 8 bases and J lost 0 bases. In germline, CDR1 is WNHNN, CDR2 SYGVQD (reference sequence). CDR3 length: 17 amino acids. CDR3 in DNA: TGCGCCAGCCCAGAGGGGACAGGAGGGGAAATGAACACTGAAGCTTTCTTT. As protein: CASPEGTGGEMNTEAFF.

The genes are TRBV29-1 and TRBJ2-1; no clear D. Trimming took 1 base from V and 4 from J, leaving 5 bases between them. This CDR3 is built from 12 residues. Germline lookup yields CDR1 SQVTM and CDR2 ANQGSEA. CDR3 loop: CSVEVYYNEQFF. Here the CDR3 DNA reads TGCAGCGTTGAAGTTTATTACAATGAGCAGTTCTTC.

V gene TRBV7-9 combines with J gene TRBJ1-2; perhaps TRBD1 as D (6 bases). Germline V gene sequence: CDR1 SEHNR, CDR2 FQNEAQ (reference sequence). Trimming left V 3 bases short and J 6 bases short, with 8 bases between. CDR3 length: 12 residues. Here the CDR3 DNA reads TGTGCCAGCAGCTTGGCAGGGGATGGCTACACCTTC. Residues: CASSLAGDGYTF.